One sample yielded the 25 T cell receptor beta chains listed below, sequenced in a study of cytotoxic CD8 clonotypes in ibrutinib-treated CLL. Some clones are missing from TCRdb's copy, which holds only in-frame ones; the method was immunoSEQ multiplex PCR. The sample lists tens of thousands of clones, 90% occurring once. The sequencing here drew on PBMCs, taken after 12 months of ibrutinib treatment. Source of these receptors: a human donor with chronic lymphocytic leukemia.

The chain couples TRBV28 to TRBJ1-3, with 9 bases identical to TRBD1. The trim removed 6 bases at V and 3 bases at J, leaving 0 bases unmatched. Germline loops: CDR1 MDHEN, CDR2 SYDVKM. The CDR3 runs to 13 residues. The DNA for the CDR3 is TGTGCCAGCAGGGACAGGGGTGGAAACACCATATATTTT. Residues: CASRDRGGNTIYF.

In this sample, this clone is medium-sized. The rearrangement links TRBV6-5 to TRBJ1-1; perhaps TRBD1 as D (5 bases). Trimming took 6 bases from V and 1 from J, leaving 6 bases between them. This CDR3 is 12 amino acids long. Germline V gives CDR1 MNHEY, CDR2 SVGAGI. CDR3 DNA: TGTGCCAGCAGCACAGGGAACACTGAAGCTTTCTTT. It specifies CASSTGNTEAFF.

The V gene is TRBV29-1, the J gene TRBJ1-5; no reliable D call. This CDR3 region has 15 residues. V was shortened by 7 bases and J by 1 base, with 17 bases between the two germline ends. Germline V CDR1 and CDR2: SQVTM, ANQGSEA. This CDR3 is CSAPRRTYSNQPQHF. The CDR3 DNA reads TGCAGCGCCCCGAGACGGACTTACAGCAATCAGCCCCAGCATTTT.

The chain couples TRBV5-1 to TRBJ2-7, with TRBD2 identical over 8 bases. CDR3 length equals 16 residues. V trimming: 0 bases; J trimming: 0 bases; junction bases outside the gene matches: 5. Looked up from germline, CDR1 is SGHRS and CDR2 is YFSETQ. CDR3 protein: CASSLGSGGRSYEQYF. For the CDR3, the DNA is TGCGCCAGCAGCTTGGGGAGCGGGGGCCGCTCCTACGAGCAGTACTTC.

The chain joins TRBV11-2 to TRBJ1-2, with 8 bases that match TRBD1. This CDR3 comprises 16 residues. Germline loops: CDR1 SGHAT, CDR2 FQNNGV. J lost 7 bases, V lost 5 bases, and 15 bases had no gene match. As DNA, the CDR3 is TGTGCCAGCAGCCGCCCCGTCCAGGGGGCAATGGGTGGCTACACCTTC. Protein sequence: CASSRPVQGAMGGYTF. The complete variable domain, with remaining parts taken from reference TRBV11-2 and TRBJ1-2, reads EAGVAQSPRYKIIEKRQSVAFWCNPISGHATLYWYQQILGQGPKLLIQFQNNGVVDDSQLPKDRFSAERLKGVDSTLKIQPAKLEDSAVYLCASSRPVQGAMGGYTFGSGTRLTVV.

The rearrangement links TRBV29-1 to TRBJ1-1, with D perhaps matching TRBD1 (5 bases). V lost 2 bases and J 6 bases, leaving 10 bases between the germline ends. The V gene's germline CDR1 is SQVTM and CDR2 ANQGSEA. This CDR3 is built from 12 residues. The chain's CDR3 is CSVEFLGAEAFF. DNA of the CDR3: TGCAGCGTTGAATTTCTAGGGGCTGAAGCTTTCTTT. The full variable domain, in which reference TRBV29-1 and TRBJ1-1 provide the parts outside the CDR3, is SAVISQKPSRDICQRGTSLTIQCQVDSQVTMMFWYRQQPGQSLTLIATANQGSEATYESGFVIDKFPISRPNLTFSTLTVSNMSPEDSSIYLCSVEFLGAEAFFGQGTRLTVV.

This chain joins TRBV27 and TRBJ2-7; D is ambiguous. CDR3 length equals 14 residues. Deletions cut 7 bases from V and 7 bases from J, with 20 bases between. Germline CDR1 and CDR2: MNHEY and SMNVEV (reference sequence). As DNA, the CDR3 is TGTGCCAGCATTAACCCCGGGCCCCTCGGGGAGCAGTACTTC. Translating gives CASINPGPLGEQYF.

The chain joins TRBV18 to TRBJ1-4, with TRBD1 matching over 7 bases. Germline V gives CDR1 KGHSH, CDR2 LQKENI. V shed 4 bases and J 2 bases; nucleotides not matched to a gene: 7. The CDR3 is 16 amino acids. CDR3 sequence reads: CASSQRQGVTNEKLFF. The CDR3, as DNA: TGTGCCAGCTCACAGAGACAGGGTGTCACTAATGAAAAACTGTTTTTT.

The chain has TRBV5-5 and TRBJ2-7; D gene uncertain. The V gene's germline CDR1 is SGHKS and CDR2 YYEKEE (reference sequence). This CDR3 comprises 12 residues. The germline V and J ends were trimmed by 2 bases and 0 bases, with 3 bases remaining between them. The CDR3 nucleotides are TGTGCCAGCAGCTTATACTCCTACGAGCAGTACTTC. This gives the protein CASSLYSYEQYF.

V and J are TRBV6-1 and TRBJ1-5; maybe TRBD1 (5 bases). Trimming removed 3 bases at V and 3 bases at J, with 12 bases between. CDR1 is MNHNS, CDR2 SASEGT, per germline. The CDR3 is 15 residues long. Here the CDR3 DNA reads TGTGCCAGCAGTGATCCCTACAGGTCCAATCAGCCCCAGCATTTT. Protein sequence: CASSDPYRSNQPQHF.

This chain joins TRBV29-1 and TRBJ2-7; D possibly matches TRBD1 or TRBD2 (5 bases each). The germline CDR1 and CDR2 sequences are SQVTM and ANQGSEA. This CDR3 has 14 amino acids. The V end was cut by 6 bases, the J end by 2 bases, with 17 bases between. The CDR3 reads CSVESGWGTYEQYF. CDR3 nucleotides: TGCAGCGTGGAATCAGGGTGGGGGACCTACGAGCAGTACTTC.

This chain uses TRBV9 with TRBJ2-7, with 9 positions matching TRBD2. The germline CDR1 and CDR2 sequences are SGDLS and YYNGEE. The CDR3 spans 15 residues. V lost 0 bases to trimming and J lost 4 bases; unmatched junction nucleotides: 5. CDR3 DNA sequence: TGTGCCAGCAGCGTAGGGGGAACTAGCGGGTACGAGCAGTACTTC. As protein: CASSVGGTSGYEQYF.

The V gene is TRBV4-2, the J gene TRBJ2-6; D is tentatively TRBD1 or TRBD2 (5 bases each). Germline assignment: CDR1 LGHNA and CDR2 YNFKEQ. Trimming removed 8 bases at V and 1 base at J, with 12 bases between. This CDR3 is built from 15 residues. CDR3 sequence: CASRRTQSGANVLTF. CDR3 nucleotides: TGTGCCAGCCGGAGGACACAATCTGGGGCCAACGTCCTGACTTTC.

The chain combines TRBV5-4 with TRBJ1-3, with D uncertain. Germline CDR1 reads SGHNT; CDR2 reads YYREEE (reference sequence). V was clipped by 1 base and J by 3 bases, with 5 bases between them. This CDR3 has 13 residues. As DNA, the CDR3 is TGTGCCAGCAGCTTGATGGGTGGAAACACCATATATTTT. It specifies CASSLMGGNTIYF. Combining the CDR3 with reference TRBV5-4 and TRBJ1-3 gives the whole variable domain ETGVTQSPTHLIKTRGQQVTLRCSSQSGHNTVSWYQQALGQGPQFIFQYYREEENGRGNFPPRFSGLQFPNYSSELNVNALELDDSALYLCASSLMGGNTIYFGEGSWLTVV.

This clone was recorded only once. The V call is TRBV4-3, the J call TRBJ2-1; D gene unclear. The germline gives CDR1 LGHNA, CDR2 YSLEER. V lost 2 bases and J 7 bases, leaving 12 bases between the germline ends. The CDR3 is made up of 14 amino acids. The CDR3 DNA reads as TGCGCCAGCAGCCAAATACGAGGAGAGAATGAGCAGTTCTTC. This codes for CASSQIRGENEQFF.

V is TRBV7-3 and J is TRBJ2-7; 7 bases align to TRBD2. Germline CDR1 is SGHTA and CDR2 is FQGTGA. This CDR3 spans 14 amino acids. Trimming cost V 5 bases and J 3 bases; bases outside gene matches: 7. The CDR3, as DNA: TGTGCCAGCAGCCAGACTAGCCCACTCTACGAGCAGTACTTC. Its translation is CASSQTSPLYEQYF.

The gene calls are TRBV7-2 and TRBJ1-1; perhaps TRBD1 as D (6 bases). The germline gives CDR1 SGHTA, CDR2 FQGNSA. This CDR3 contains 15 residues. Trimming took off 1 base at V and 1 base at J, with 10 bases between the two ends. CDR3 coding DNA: TGTGCCAGCAGCTTAGGGGTAGGGGGGAACACTGAAGCTTTCTTT. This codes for CASSLGVGGNTEAFF.

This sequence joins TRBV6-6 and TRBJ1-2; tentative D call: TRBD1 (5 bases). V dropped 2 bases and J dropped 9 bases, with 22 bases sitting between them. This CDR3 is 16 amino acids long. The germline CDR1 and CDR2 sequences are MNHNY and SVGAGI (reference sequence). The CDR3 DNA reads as TGTGCCAGCAGTTACCCTTCTGGACACCAGACGGGTAGCTACACCTTC. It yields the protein CASSYPSGHQTGSYTF.

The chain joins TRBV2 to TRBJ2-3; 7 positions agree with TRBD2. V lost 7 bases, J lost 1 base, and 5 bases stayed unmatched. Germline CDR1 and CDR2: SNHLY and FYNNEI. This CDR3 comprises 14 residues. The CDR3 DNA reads TGTGCCAGCAAGCGCGGGAGCGGCACAGATACGCAGTATTTT. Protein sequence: CASKRGSGTDTQYF.

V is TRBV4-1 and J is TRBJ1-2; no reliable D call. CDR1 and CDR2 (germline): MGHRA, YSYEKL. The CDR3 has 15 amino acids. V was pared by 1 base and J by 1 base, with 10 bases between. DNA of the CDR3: TGCGCCAGCAGCCAAGGAGGATCGGTTAACTATGGCTACACCTTC. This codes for CASSQGGSVNYGYTF.

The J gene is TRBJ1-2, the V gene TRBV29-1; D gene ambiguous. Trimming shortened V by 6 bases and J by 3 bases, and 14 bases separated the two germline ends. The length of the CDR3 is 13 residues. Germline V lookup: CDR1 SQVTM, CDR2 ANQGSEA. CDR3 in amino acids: CSVGSGRDYGYTF. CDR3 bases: TGCAGCGTGGGGAGCGGACGCGACTATGGCTACACCTTC.

The CDR3 region has the DNA TGTGCCGTGGGAGGGGTCCTCGACTATGGCTACACCTTC. This codes for CAVGGVLDYGYTF. The chain recombines TRBV11-3 with TRBJ1-2; tentatively, D is TRBD1 (5 bases). Germline V lookup: CDR1 SGHNT, CDR2 YENEEA. Trimming cost V 11 bases and J 3 bases, with 16 bases left between them. There are 13 residues in the CDR3.

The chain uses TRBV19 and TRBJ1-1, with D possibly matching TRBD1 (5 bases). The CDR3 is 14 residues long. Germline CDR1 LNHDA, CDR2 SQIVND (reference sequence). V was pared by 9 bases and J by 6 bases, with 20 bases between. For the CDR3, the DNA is TGTGCCAGCCTGCCGTCGGGGGGGATTCCTGAAGCTTTCTTT. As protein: CASLPSGGIPEAFF.

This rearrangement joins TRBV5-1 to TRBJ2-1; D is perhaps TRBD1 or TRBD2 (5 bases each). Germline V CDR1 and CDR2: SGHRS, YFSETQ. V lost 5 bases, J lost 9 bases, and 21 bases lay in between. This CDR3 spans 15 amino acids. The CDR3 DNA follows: TGCGCCAGCAGACTTCGGGACCTGGTGAACAGTGAGCAGTTCTTC. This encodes CASRLRDLVNSEQFF.

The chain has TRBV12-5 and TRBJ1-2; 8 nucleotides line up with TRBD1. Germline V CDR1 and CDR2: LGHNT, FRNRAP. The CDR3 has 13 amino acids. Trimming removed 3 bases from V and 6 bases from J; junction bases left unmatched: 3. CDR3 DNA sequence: TGTGCTAGTGGTTTCGGACAGGGAGATGGCTACACCTTC. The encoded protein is CASGFGQGDGYTF.